These T cell receptor beta chains were read from a single sample in a study of blood T cells in healthy people across ages. One entry per CDR3 protein results from TCRdb running MiXCR on the 5' RACE reads. In the table there are about 590,000 distinct CDR3 sequences, about 30% of which are singletons. Sequences were obtained from blood. These receptors all come from a woman of 80 years or more in good health. CDR3s include the opening cysteine and the closing phenylalanine or tryptophan. Size is stated for part of the rows, as once, few or many counts, or as a class when the clone is expanded.

TRBV30	many	14	CAWSGTGGWNEQFF
TRBV3-1	NA	17	CASSPFGRRVGIYEQYF
TRBV2	NA	12	CASSGTDYGYTF
TRBV7-2	many	12	CASSLKGNEQFF
TRBV6-2/TRBV6-3	NA	13	CAMKQGAGYEQYF
TRBV6-1	NA	15	CASSGRQVGNSPLHF
TRBV7-2	many	17	CASSSGGTSGVVYEQFF
TRBV5-8	NA	15	CASTPDQRGPNEQYF
TRBV7-2	many	15	CASSSFSGSTDTQYF
TRBV28	many	15	CASSLRWLAGNEQFF
TRBV6-2/TRBV6-3	many	14	CASSSPFGVYEQYF
TRBV24-1	few	15	CATSVGDGRNTEAFF
TRBV18	few	14	CASSPGYANTEAFF
TRBV12-3/TRBV12-4	many	14	CASSLQGRGTEAFF
TRBV21-1	NA	16	CASSEGRFGKDTEAFF
TRBV9	few	16	CASRALIGLGNTEAFF
TRBV4-2	many	13	CASSFAGSTEAFF
TRBV29-1	many	14	CSVGVGTGDQPQHF
TRBV7-9	NA	16	CASSPIAGGPYNEQYF
TRBV20-1	many	15	CSAPLTSGAYNEQFF
TRBV5-1	few	15	CASSKGQSSYNEQFF
TRBV6-1	NA	13	CASSGSQVGGYTF
TRBV20-1	NA	13	CSAGPDDSYEQYF
TRBV27	NA	14	CASSLTPGRAEQYF
TRBV30	few	13	CAWSEQGREKLFF
TRBV20-1	NA	15	CSARVGTSGLYEQYF
TRBV4-2	many	14	CASSRDRELYEQYF
TRBV3-1	many	19	CASSRERTGGYLSTDTQYF
TRBV27	NA	15	CASSQTGTVNQPQHF